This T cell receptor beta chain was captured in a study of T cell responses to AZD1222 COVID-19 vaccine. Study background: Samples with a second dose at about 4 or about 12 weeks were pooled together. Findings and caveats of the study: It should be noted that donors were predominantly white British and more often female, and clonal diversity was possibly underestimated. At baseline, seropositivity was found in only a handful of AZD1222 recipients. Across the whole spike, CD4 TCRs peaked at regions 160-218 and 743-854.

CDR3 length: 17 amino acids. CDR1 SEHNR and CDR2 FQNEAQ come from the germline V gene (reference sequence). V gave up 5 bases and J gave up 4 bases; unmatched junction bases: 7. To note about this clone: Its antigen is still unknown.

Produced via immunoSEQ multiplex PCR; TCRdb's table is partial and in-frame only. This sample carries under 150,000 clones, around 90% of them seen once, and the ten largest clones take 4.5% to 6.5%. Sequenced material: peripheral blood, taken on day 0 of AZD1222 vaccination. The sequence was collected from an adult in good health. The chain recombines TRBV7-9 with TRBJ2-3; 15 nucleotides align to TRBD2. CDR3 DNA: TGTGCCAGCAGCCCAGGACTAGCGGGAGGGAGGTCAGATACGCAGTATTTT. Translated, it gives CASSPGLAGGRSDTQYF.